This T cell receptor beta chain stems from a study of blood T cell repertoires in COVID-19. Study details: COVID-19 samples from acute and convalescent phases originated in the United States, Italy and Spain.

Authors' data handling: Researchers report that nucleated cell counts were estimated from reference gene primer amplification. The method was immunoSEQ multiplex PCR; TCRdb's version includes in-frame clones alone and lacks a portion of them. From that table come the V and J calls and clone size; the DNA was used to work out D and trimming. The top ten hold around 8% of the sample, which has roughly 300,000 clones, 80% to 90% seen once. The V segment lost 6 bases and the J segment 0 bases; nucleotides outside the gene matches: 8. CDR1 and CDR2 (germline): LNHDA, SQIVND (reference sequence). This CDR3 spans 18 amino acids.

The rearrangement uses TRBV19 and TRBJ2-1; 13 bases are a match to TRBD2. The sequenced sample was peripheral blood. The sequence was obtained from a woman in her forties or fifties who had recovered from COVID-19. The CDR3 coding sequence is TGTGCCAGTAGCCTACTAGCGGGAGGGCCTACCTCCTACAATGAGCAGTTCTTC. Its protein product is CASSLLAGGPTSYNEQFF.